One sample yielded the 22 T cell receptor beta chains listed below, sequenced in a study of blood T cells in healthy people across ages. For the second PCR, which ran for 7 to 11 cycles, a sample-barcoded 5' primer and a J-beta primer mix were used. TCRdb re-analysed the 5' RACE reads in MiXCR, keeping a single row per CDR3 protein. The sample includes approximately 670,000 distinct CDR3 sequences, approximately 40% seen only once; the top ten take about 30%. Material: blood. The source of these receptors is a man at least 80 years old in good health.

This clonotype was observed a few times. The J gene is TRBJ2-1, the V gene TRBV5-6, with 9 nucleotides matching TRBD1. Germline V gene sequence: CDR1 SGHDT, CDR2 YYEEEE. The CDR3 sequence is 15 residues long. The J segment lost 4 bases and the V segment lost 4 bases, leaving 6 bases of the junction unmatched. The CDR3 coding sequence is TGTGCCAGCAGCATGCGACAGGGGGTGTACAATGAGCAGTTCTTC. This encodes CASSMRQGVYNEQFF.

Worth noting for this clonotype: A much larger clone is a single base away; this may be a read error. This chain links TRBV20-1 with TRBJ1-6, with no clear D. The CDR3 runs 13 residues. V gave up 0 bases and J gave up 10 bases, with 10 bases separating them. CDR1 is DFQATT and CDR2 is SNEGSKA in the germline V gene (reference sequence). CDR3: CSARDMGYSPLHF. CDR3 nucleotides: TGCAGTGCTAGAGATATGGGGTACTCACCCCTCCACTTT.

This chain links TRBV7-9 with TRBJ2-7; no clear D. Trimming took off 3 bases at V and 6 bases at J, with 12 bases between the two ends. This CDR3 has 13 amino acids. Germline V CDR1 and CDR2: SEHNR, FQNEAQ (reference sequence). The CDR3 here is CASSFVLGGEQYF. The CDR3 DNA is TGTGCCAGCAGCTTCGTCTTGGGCGGCGAGCAGTACTTC.

This clonotype appeared a single time. One junction end does not reproduce the germline sequence, and a read error may be involved. This chain joins TRBV20-1 and TRBJ2-1; 11 nucleotides align to TRBD2. The length of the CDR3 is 15 residues. From germline, CDR1 is DFQATT and CDR2 SNEGSKA (reference sequence). CDR3 sequence: CSASPLAGEYNGQFF. The CDR3 DNA reads TGCAGCGCTAGCCCACTAGCGGGGGAGTACAATGGGCAGTTCTTC.

The sample holds a few counts of this clonotype. This chain uses TRBV27 with TRBJ1-4; no clear D. The V and J ends lost 5 bases and 0 bases respectively, with 10 bases between them. From germline, CDR1 is MNHEY and CDR2 SMNVEV (reference sequence). The length of the CDR3 is 15 residues. In nucleotides, the CDR3 is TGTGCCAGCAGTGGAAGCTTTGCAACTAATGAAAAACTGTTTTTT. Its protein product is CASSGSFATNEKLFF. Complete variable domain (other parts from reference TRBV27 and TRBJ1-4): EAQVTQNPRYLITVTGKKLTVTCSQNMNHEYMSWYRQDPGLGLRQIYYSMNVEVTDKGDVPEGYKVSRKEKRNFPLILESPSPNQTSLYFCASSGSFATNEKLFFGSGTQLSVL.

Here the CDR3 reads CASSQASRGHTDTQYF. Written as DNA, the CDR3 is TGTGCCAGCAGTCAGGCTAGCAGGGGGCACACAGATACGCAGTATTTT. V and J are TRBV12-3 or TRBV12-4 and TRBJ2-3; TRBD1 aligns across 8 bases. The V segment lost 5 bases and the J segment 2 bases; nucleotides outside the gene matches: 9. CDR3 length: 16 amino acids.

This clonotype was recorded at least ten times. The V call is TRBV6-2 or TRBV6-3, the J call TRBJ2-6; 8 bases match TRBD1. Germline CDR1 is MNHEY and CDR2 is SVGEGT. V trimming: 6 bases; J trimming: 0 bases; junction bases outside the gene matches: 19. The CDR3 covers 21 residues. The CDR3 sequence: CASSQLPRTGLTNSGANVLTF. As DNA, the CDR3 is TGTGCCAGCAGCCAATTACCCAGGACAGGGCTGACCAACTCTGGGGCCAACGTCCTGACTTTC.

This clonotype has only a few counts. This rearrangement joins TRBV29-1 to TRBJ2-1; 11 bases fit TRBD2. Germline V gene lookup returns CDR1 SQVTM and CDR2 ANQGSEA. The J segment lost 7 bases and the V segment lost 7 bases, leaving 9 bases of the junction unmatched. This CDR3 comprises 14 residues. DNA of the CDR3: TGCAGCGGCTGGGGACTAGCGGAAATAAATGAGCAGTTCTTC. Amino acids: CSGWGLAEINEQFF.

This clonotype was counted at least ten times. V and J are TRBV18 and TRBJ2-7, with a possible D match to TRBD1 (5 bases). The CDR3 has 14 amino acids. V was clipped by 6 bases and J by 5 bases, with 17 bases between them. Germline assignment: CDR1 KGHSH and CDR2 LQKENI. The CDR3 loop is CASSRQAGLDEQYF. The CDR3 nucleotides read TGTGCCAGCTCCCGCCAGGCAGGGCTAGACGAGCAGTACTTC.

This chain joins TRBV6-5 and TRBJ1-4; D is unclear. Germline V lookup: CDR1 MNHEY, CDR2 SVGAGI. The CDR3 contains 16 residues. V dropped 2 bases and J dropped 2 bases, with 12 bases sitting between them. CDR3 coding DNA: TGTGCCAGCAGTTACAGTTGGTATACGACTAATGAAAAACTGTTTTTT. Translating gives CASSYSWYTTNEKLFF.

This chain links TRBV7-2 with TRBJ2-5; TRBD2 might be the D (6 bases). The germline V gene encodes CDR1 SGHTA and CDR2 FQGNSA. The CDR3 has 17 residues. V shed 4 bases and J shed 5 bases, with 23 bases lying between them. CDR3 sequence: CASSSRDWGPRGETQYF. The CDR3 coding sequence is TGTGCCAGCAGCTCCCGCGATTGGGGACCCCGGGGGGAGACCCAGTACTTC.

This clonotype was detected a few times. The chain uses TRBV27 and TRBJ2-7, with D unclear. Germline V lookup: CDR1 MNHEY, CDR2 SMNVEV (reference sequence). Trimming cost V 6 bases and J 2 bases, with 14 bases left between them. The CDR3 is made up of 14 amino acids. The CDR3 sequence: CASSNTMGPYEQYF. The CDR3 coding sequence is TGTGCCAGCAGCAACACGATGGGTCCCTACGAGCAGTACTTC.

This clonotype occurred a few times. This chain connects TRBV24-1 to TRBJ2-1; 9 bases are shared with TRBD2. The CDR3 extends over 14 amino acids. With V trimmed by 4 bases and J by 7 bases, 4 bases remained unmatched. CDR1 and CDR2 from the germline V gene are KGHDR and SFDVKD. The CDR3 DNA reads TGTGCCACCAGTGAAGCGGGAGGAAGGAATGAGCAGTTCTTC. This encodes CATSEAGGRNEQFF.

The J gene is TRBJ2-7, the V gene TRBV5-6; D is possibly TRBD1 (6 bases). This CDR3 comprises 16 residues. CDR1 is SGHDT and CDR2 is YYEEEE in the germline V gene. V lost 2 bases to trimming and J lost 0 bases, with 15 bases between them. The CDR3 nucleotides read TGTGCCAGCAGCTTAGGGCCAGGGGCCCGCTCCTACGAGCAGTACTTC. Its translation: CASSLGPGARSYEQYF.

This chain uses TRBV9 with TRBJ2-1, with D unresolved. The CDR3 spans 14 residues. Trimming took off 0 bases at V and 6 bases at J, with 10 bases between the two ends. Germline assignment: CDR1 SGDLS and CDR2 YYNGEE. The CDR3 region is CASSVVSSPNEQFF. CDR3 bases: TGTGCCAGCAGCGTAGTTAGTAGCCCCAATGAGCAGTTCTTC.

This clonotype showed up just a few times. The chain couples TRBV6-1 to TRBJ1-5; the D is unclear. The germline V gene encodes CDR1 MNHNS and CDR2 SASEGT. This CDR3 region has 17 residues. Trimming left V 0 bases short and J 3 bases short, with 15 bases between. Written as DNA, the CDR3 is TGTGCCAGCAGTGAAGCGCTTGGTAGCAGTTTCAATCAGCCCCAGCATTTT. It specifies CASSEALGSSFNQPQHF.

This clonotype was observed a handful of times. One end of the junction does not line up with germline, which may come from a read error. This rearrangement joins TRBV24-1 to TRBJ2-3; the D gene is possibly TRBD2 (5 bases). This CDR3 has 12 amino acids. The V gene's germline CDR1 is KGHDR and CDR2 SFDVKD. The DNA of the CDR3 is TGCGAGTTACGCGGGCACACAGATACGCAGTATTTT. This encodes CELRGHTDTQYF.

This clonotype was detected a few times. The chain recombines TRBV24-1 with TRBJ2-6; unclear D gene. Trimming cost V 4 bases and J 0 bases, with 9 bases left between them. This CDR3 contains 16 residues. Looked up from germline, CDR1 is KGHDR and CDR2 is SFDVKD. The CDR3 here is CATSDRRSSGANVLTF. Here the CDR3 DNA reads TGTGCCACCAGTGACAGGAGATCCTCTGGGGCCAACGTCCTGACTTTC.

This clonotype was recorded many times. The CDR3 nucleotides read TGTGCCAGCAGCCAAGGACAGGGGGCTGAAGCTTTCTTT. Its protein is CASSQGQGAEAFF. The V and J genes are TRBV7-9 and TRBJ1-1, with 10 bases aligning to TRBD1. V gave up 5 bases and J gave up 6 bases; unmatched junction bases: 3. The CDR3 is made up of 13 amino acids. From germline, CDR1 is SEHNR and CDR2 FQNEAQ (reference sequence).

The V gene is TRBV5-1, the J gene TRBJ1-6; D remains ambiguous. Looked up from germline, CDR1 is SGHRS and CDR2 is YFSETQ. Trimming stripped 4 bases from V and 15 bases from J, with 14 bases between. The CDR3 covers 12 residues. CDR3 nucleotide sequence: TGCGCCAGCAGCCTCGACGGTCAGTTCCTCCACTTT. Its translation is CASSLDGQFLHF.

The V gene is TRBV28, the J gene TRBJ2-1, with D unresolved. The CDR3 loop spans 13 amino acids. V lost 5 bases to trimming and J lost 7 bases, with 12 bases between them. CDR1 MDHEN and CDR2 SYDVKM come from the germline V gene. CDR3 DNA: TGTGCCAGCAGTCAATCCGTGGGTAATGAGCAGTTCTTC. Its translation is CASSQSVGNEQFF.

The V and J genes are TRBV11-3 and TRBJ2-5, with 8 nucleotides matching TRBD1. Germline CDR1 is SGHNT and CDR2 is YENEEA. Losses at the gene ends were 6 bases for V and 4 bases for J; bases not matched to a gene: 7. CDR3 size: 14 residues. The CDR3 spells CASSPGQVGETQYF. The CDR3 region has the DNA TGTGCCAGCAGTCCGGGACAGGTGGGAGAGACCCAGTACTTC.